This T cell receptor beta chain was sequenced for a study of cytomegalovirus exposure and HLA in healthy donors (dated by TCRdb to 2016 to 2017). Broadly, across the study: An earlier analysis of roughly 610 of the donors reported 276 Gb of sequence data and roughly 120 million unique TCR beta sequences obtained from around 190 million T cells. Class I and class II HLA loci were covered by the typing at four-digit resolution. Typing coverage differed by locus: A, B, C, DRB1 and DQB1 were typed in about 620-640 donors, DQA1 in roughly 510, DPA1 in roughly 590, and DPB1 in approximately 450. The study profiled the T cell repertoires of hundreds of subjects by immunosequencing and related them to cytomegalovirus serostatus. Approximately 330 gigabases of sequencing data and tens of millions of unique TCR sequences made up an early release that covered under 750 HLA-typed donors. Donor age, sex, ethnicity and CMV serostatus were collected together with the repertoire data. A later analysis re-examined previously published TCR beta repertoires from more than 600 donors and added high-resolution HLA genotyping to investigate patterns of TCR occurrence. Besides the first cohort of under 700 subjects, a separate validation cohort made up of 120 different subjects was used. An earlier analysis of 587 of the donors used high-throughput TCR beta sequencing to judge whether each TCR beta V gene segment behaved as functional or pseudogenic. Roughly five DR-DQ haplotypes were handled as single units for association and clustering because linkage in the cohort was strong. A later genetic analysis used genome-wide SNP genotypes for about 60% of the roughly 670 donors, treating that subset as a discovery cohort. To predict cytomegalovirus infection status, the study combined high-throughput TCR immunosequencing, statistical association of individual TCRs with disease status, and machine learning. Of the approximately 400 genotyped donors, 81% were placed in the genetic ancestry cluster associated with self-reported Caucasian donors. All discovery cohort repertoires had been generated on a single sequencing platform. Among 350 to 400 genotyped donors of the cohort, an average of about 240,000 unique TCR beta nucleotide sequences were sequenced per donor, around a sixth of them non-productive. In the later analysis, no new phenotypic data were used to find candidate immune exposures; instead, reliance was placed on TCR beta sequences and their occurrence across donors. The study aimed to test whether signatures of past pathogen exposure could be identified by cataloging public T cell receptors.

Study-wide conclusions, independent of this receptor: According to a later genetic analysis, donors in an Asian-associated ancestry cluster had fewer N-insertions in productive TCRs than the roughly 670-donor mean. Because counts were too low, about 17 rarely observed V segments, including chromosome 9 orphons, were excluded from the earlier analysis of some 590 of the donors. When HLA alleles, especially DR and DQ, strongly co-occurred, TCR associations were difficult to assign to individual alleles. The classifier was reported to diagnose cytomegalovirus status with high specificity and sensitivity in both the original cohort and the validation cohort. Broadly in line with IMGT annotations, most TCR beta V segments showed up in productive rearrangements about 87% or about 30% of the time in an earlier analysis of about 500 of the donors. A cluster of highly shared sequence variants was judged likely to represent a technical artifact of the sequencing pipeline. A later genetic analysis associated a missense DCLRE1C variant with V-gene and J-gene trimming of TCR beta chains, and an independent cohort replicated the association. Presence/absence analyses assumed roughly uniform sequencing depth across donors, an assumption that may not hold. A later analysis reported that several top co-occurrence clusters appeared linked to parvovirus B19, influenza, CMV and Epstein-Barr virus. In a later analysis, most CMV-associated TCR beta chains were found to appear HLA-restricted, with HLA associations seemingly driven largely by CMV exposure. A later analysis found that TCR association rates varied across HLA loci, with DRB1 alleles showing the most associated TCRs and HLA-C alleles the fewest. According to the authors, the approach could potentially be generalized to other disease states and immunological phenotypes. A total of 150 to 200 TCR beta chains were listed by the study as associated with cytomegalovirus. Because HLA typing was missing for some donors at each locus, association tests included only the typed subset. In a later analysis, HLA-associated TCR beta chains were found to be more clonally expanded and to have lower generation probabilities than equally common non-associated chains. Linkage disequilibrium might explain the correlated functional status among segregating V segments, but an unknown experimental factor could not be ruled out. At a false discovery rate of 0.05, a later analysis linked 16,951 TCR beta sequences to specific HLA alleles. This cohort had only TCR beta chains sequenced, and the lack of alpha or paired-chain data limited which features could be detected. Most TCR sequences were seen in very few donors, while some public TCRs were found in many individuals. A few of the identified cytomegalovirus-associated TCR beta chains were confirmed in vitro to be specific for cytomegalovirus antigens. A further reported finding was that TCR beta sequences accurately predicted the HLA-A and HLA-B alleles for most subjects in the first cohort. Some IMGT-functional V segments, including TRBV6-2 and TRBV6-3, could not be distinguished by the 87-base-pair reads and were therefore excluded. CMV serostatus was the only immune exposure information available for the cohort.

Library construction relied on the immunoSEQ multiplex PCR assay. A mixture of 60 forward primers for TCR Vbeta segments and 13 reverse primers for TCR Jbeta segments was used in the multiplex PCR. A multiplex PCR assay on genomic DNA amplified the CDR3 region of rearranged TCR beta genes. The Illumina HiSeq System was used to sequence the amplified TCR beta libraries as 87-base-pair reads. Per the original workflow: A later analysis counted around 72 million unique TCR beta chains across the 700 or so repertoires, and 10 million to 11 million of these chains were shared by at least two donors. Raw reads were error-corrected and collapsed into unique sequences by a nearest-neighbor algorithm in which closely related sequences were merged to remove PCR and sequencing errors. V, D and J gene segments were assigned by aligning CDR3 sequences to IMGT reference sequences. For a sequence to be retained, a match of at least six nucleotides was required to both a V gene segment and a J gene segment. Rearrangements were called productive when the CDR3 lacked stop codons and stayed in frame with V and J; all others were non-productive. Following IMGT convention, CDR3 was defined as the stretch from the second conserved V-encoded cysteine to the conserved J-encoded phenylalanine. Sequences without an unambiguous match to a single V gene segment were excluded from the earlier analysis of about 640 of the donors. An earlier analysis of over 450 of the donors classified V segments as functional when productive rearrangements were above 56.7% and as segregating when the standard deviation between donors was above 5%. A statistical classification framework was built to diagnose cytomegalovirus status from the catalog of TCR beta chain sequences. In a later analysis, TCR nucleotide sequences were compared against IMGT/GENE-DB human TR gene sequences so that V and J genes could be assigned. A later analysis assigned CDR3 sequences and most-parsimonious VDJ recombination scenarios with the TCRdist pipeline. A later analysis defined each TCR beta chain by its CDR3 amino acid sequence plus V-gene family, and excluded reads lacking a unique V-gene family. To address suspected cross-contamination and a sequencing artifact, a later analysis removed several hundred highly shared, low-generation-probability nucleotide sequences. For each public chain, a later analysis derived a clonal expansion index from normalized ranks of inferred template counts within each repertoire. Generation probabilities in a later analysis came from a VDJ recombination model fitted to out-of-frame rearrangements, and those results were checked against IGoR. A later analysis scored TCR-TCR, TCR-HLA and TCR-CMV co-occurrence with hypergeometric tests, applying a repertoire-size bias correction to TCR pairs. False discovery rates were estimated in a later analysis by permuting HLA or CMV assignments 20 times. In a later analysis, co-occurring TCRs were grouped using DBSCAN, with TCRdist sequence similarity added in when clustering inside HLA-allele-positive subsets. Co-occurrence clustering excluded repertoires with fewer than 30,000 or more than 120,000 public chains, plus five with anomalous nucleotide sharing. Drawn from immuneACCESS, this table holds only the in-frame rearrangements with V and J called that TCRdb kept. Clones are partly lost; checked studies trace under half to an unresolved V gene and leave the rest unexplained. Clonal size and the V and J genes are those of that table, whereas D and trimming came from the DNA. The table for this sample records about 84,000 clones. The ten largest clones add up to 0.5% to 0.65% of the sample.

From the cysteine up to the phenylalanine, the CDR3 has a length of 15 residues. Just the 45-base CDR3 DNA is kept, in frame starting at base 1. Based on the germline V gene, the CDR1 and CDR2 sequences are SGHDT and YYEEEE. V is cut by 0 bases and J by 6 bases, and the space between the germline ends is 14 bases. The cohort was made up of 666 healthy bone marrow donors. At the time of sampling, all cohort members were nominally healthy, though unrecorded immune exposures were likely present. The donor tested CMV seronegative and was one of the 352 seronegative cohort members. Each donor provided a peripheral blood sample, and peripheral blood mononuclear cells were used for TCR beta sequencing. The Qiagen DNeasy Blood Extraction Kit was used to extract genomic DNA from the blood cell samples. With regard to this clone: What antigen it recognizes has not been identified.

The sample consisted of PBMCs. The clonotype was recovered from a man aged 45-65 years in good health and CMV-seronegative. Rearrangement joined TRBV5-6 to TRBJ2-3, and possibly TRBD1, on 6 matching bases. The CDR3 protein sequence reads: CASSLVDGGPDTQYF. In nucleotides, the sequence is TGTGCCAGCAGCTTGGTCGATGGGGGCCCCGATACGCAGTATTTT.